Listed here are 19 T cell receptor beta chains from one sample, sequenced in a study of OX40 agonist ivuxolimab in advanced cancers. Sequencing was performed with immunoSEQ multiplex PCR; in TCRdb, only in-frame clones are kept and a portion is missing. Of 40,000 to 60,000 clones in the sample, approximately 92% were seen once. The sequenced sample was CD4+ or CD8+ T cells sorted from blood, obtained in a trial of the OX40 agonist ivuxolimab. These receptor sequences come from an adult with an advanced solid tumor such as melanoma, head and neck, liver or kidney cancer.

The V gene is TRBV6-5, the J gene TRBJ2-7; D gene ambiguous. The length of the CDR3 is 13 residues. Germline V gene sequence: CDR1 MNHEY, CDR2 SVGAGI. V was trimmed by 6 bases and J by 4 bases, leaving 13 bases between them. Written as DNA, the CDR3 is TGTGCCAGCAGCTTCGGAATCATTTACGAGCAGTACTTC. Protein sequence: CASSFGIIYEQYF.

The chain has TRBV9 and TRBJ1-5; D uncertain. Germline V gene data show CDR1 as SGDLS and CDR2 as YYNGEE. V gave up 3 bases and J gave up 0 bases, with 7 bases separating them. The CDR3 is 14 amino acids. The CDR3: CASSGGDSNQPQHF. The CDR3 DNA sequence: TGTGCCAGCAGCGGTGGGGATAGCAATCAGCCCCAGCATTTT. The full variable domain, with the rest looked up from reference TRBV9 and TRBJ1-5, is DSGVTQTPKHLITATGQRVTLRCSPRSGDLSVYWYQQSLDQGLQFLIQYYNGEERAKGNILERFSAQQFPDLHSELNLSSLELGDSALYFCASSGGDSNQPQHFGDGTRLSIL.

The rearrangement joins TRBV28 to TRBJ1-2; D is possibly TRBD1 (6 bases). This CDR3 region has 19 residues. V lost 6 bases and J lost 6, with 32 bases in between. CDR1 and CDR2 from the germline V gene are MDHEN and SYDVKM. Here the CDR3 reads CASRWTVEDYVEADDGYTF. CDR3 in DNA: TGTGCCAGCAGATGGACAGTGGAGGATTACGTCGAGGCAGATGATGGCTACACCTTC.

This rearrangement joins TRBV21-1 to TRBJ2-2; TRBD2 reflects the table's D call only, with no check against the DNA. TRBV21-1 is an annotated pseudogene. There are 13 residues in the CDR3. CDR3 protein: CASVPSGTGELFF. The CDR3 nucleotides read TGTGCCAGCGTGCCTAGCGGAACCGGGGAGCTGTTTTTT.

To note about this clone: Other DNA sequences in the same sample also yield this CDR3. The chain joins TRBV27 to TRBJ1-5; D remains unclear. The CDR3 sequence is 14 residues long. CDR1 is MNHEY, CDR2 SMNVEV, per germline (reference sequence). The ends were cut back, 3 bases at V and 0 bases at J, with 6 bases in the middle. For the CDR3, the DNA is TGTGCCAGCAGTTTGGGGTATAGCAATCAGCCCCAGCATTTT. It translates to CASSLGYSNQPQHF.

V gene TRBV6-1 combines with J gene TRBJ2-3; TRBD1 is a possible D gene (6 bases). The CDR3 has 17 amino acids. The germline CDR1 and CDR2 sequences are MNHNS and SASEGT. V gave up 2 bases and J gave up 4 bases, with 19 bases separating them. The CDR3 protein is CASSERWGDRSSDTQYF. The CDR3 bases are TGTGCCAGCAGTGAAAGATGGGGAGACAGGAGTTCAGATACGCAGTATTTT.

The CDR3 sequence: CASSREAGEYNEQFF. CDR3 DNA sequence: TGTGCCAGCAGCCGAGAGGCAGGCGAGTACAATGAGCAGTTCTTC. This sequence joins TRBV7-9 and TRBJ2-1; D not certain. Looked up from germline, CDR1 is SEHNR and CDR2 is FQNEAQ (reference sequence). The V end lost 5 bases, the J end lost 4 bases, and 15 bases lay between the germline ends. This CDR3 contains 15 residues.

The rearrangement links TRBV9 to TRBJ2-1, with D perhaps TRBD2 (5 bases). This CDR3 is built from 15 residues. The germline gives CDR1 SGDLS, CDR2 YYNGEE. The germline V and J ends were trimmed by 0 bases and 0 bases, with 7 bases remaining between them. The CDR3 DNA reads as TGTGCCAGCAGCGTAGTCGGGAACTCCTACAATGAGCAGTTCTTC. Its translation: CASSVVGNSYNEQFF.

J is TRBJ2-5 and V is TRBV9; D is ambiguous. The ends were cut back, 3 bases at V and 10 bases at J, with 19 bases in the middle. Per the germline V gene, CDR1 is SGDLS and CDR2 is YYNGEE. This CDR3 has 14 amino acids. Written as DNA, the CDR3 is TGTGCCAGCAGCGAGAGTAGTAGTATCCGAGACCAGTACTTC. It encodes CASSESSSIRDQYF.

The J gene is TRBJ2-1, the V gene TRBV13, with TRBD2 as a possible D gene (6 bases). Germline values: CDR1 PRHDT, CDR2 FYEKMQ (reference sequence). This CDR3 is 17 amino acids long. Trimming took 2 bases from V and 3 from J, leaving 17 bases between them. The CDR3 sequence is CASSLSGYGGIYNEQFF. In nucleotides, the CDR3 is TGTGCCAGCAGCTTAAGTGGATACGGGGGAATCTACAATGAGCAGTTCTTC.

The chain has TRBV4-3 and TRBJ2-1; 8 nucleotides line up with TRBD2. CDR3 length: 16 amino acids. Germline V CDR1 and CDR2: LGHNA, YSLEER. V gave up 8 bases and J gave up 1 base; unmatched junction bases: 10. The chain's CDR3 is CASLGNSGDSYNEQFF. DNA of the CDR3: TGCGCCAGCCTCGGGAATAGCGGGGATTCCTACAATGAGCAGTTCTTC.

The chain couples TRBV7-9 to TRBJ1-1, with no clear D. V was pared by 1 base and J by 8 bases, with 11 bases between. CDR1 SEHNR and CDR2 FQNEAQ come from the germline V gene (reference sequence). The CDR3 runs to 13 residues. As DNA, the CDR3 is TGTGCCAGCAGCTTAGTTACCAGCCCGGAAGCTTTCTTT. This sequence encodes CASSLVTSPEAFF.

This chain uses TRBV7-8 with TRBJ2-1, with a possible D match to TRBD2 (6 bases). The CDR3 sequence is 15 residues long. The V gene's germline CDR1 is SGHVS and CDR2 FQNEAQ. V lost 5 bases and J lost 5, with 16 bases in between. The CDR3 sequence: CASSEGLTNHNEQFF. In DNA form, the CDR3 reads TGTGCCAGCAGCGAGGGACTCACCAACCACAATGAGCAGTTCTTC.

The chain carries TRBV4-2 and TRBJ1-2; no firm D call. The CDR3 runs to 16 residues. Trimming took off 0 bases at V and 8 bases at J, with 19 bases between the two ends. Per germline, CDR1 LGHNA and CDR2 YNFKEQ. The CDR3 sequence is CASSQDLGRVKEGYTF. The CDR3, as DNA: TGTGCCAGCAGCCAAGATCTGGGAAGGGTAAAGGAGGGCTACACCTTC.

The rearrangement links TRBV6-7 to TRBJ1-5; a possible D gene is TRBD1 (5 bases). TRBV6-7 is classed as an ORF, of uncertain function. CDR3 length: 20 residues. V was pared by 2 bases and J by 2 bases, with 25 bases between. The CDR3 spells CASSYHGQTGTDVCNQPQHF. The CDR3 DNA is TGTGCCAGCAGTTACCACGGGCAGACCGGGACGGACGTATGCAATCAGCCCCAGCATTTT.

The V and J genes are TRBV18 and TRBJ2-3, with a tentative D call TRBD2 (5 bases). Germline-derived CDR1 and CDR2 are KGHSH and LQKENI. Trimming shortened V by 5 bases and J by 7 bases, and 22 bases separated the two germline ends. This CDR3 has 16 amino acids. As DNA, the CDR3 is TGTGCCAGCTCATCGGAGGCACCCCGGACCTCCAATACGCAGTATTTT. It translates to CASSSEAPRTSNTQYF.

In DNA, the CDR3 is TGTGCCAGCAGCTTACCGAACACCGGGGAGCTGTTTTTT. This codes for CASSLPNTGELFF. V gene TRBV7-6 combines with J gene TRBJ2-2; D remains ambiguous. The V and J ends lost 2 bases and 0 bases respectively, with 1 base between them. Germline-derived CDR1 and CDR2 are SGHVS and FNYEAQ. The CDR3 has 13 residues.

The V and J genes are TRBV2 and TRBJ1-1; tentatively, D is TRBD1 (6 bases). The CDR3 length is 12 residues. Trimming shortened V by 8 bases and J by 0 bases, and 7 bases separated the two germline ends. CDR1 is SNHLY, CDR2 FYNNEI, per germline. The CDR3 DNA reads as TGTGCCAGCCAGGGGATGAACACTGAAGCTTTCTTT. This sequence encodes CASQGMNTEAFF.

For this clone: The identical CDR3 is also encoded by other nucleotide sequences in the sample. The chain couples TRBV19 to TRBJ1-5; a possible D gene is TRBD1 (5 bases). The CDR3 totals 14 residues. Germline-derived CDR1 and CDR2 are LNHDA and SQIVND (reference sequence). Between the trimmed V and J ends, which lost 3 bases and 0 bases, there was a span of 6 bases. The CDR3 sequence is CASSIRDSNQPQHF. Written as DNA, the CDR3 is TGTGCCAGTAGTATCAGGGATAGCAATCAGCCCCAGCATTTT.